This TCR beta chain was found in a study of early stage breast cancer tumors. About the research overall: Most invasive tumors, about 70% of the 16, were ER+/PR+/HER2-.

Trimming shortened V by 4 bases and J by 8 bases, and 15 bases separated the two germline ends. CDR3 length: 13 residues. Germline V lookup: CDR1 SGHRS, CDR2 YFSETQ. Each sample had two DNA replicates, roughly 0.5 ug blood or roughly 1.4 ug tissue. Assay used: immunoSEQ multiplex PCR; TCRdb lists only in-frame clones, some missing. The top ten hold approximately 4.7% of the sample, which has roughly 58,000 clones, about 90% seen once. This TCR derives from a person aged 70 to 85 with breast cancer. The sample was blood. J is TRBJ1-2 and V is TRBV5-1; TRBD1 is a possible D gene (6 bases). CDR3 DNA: TGCGCCAGCAGCACGGAAACAGGGTACGGCTACACCTTC. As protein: CASSTETGYGYTF.